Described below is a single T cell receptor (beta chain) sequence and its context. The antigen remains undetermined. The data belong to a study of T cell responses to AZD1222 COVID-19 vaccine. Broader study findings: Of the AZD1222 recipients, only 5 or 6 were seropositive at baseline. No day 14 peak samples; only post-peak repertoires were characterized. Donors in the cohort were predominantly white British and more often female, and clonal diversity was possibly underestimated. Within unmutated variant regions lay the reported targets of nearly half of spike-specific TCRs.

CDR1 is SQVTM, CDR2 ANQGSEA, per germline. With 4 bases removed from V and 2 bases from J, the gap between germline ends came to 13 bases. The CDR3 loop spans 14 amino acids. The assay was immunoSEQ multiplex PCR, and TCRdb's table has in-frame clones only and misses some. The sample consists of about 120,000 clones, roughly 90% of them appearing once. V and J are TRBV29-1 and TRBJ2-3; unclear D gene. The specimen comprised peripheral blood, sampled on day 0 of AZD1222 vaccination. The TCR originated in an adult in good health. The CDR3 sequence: CSVAQGAITDTQYF. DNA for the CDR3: TGCAGCGTTGCACAAGGAGCCATCACAGATACGCAGTATTTT.